The clone carrying this T cell receptor beta chain ranks as medium-sized. This sample also contains other DNA sequences that code for the same CDR3. As handled by the study authors: From reference gene primer amplification, estimates of nucleated cell counts were derived. Here immunoSEQ multiplex PCR was the method, and the copy in TCRdb shows in-frame clones only, minus some. The V and J calls and the clone size are those of that table, but D and trimming were determined from the DNA. The sample has roughly 96,000 clones, about 86% seen once. The V and J ends lost 3 bases and 4 bases, in that order; junction bases with no gene match: 1. CDR1 and CDR2 from the germline V gene are LGHDT and YNNKEL (reference sequence). The CDR3 loop spans 14 amino acids. This specimen belongs to a study of blood T cell repertoires in COVID-19. Study summary: Some COVID-19 samples were acute and others convalescent; all came from the United States, Italy and Spain. Sources were T cells, B-cell-depleted T cells, or PBMCs; the material itself was cDNA or gDNA.

This sequence originates from a man aged 55-75 years with acute or convalescent COVID-19. The chain links TRBV3-1 (or the pseudogene TRBV3-2) to TRBJ1-1; 11 bases match TRBD1. Sequencing was performed on peripheral blood. This CDR3 is CASSQGQGGTEAFF. DNA of the CDR3: TGTGCCAGCAGCCAGGGACAGGGGGGCACTGAAGCTTTCTTT.